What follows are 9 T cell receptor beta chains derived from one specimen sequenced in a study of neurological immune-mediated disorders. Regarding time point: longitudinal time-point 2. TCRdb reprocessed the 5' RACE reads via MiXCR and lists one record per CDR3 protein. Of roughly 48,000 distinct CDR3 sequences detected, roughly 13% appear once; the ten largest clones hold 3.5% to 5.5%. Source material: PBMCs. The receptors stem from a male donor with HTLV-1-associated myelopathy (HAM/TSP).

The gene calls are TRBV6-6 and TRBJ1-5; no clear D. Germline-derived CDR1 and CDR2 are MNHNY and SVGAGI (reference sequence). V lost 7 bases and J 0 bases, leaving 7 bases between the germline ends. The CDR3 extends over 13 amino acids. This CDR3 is CASNENSNQPQHF. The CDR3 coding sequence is TGTGCCAGCAACGAAAATAGCAATCAGCCCCAGCATTTT.

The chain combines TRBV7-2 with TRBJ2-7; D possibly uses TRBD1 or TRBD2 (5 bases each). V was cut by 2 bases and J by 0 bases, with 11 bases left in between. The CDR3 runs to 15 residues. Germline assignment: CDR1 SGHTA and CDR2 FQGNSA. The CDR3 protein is CASSLTMGPSYEQYF. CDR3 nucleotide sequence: TGTGCCAGCAGCTTAACGATGGGACCCTCCTACGAGCAGTACTTC.

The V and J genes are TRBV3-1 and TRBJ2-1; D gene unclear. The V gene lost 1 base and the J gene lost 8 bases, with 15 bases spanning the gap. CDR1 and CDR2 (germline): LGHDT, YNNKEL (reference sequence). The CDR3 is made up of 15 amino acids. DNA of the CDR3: TGTGCCAGCAGCCAAGGGGTCAAGCAATACTATGAGCAGTTCTTC. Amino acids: CASSQGVKQYYEQFF.

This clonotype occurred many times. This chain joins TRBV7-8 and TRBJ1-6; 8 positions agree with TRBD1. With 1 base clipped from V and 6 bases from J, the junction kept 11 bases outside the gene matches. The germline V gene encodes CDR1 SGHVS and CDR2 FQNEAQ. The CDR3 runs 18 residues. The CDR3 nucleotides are TGTGCCAGCAGCTTAGTCGGTTCGACAGGGGCGTTTAATTCACCCCTCCACTTT. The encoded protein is CASSLVGSTGAFNSPLHF.

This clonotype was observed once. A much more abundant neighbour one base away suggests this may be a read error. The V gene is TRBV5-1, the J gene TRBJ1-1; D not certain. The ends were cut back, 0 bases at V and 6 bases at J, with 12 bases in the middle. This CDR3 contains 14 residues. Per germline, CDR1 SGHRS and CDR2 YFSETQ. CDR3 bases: TGCGCCAGCAGCTTGGCGGTGGGTTACTCTGAAGCTTTCTTT. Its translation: CASSLAVGYSEAFF.

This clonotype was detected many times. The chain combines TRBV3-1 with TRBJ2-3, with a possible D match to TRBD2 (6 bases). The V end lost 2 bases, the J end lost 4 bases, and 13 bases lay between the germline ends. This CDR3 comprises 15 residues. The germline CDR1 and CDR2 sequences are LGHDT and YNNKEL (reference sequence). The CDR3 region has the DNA TGTGCCAGCAGCCAAACCGGGGGTAGATCAGATACGCAGTATTTT. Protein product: CASSQTGGRSDTQYF.

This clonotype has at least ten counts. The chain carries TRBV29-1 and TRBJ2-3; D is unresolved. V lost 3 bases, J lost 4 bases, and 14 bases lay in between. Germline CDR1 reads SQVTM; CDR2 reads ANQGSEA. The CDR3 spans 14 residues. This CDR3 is CSVDDSNPPDTQYF. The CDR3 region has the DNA TGCAGCGTTGATGACTCTAACCCCCCAGATACGCAGTATTTT.

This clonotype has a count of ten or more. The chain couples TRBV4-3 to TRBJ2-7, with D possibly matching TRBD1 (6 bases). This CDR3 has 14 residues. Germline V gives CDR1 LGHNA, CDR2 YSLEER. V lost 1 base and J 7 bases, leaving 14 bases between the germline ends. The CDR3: CASSQAKGVGEQYF. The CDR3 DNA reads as TGCGCCAGCAGCCAAGCCAAGGGGGTAGGAGAGCAGTACTTC.

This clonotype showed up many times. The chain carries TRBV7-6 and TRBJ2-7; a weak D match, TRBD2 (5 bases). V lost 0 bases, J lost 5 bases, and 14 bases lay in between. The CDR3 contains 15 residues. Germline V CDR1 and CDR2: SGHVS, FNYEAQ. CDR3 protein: CASSLAAGFSDEQYF. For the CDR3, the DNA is TGTGCCAGCAGCTTAGCGGCGGGCTTTTCAGACGAGCAGTACTTC. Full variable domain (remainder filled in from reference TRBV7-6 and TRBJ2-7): GAGVSQSPRYKVTKRGQDVALRCDPISGHVSLYWYRQALGQGPEFLTYFNYEAQQDKSGLPNDRFSAERPEGSISTLTIQRTEQRDSAMYRCASSLAAGFSDEQYFGPGTRLTVT.